What follows are 18 T cell receptor beta chains derived from one specimen sequenced in a study of blood T cells in healthy people across ages. A second PCR, run for about 7 to 11 cycles, used a sample-barcoded 5' primer plus a J-beta primer mix. TCRdb redid the calling of the 5' RACE reads with MiXCR, one entry per CDR3 protein. The data hold more than 900,000 distinct CDR3 sequences, with around 29% observed a single time. Another study also made use of these data, one on T cells of mothers and their children.

Material for sequencing was blood. The receptors stem from a middle-aged woman in good health.

In its sample, this clonotype was seen a few times. V is TRBV7-9 and J is TRBJ2-3; TRBD2 matches at 11 bases. Trimming removed 3 bases from V and 2 bases from J; junction bases left unmatched: 4. Germline values: CDR1 SEHNR, CDR2 FQNEAQ (reference sequence). CDR3 length equals 16 residues. CDR3: CASSLLAGGNTDTQYF. The CDR3 region has the DNA TGTGCCAGCAGCTTGCTAGCGGGGGGAAACACAGATACGCAGTATTTT.

In this sample, this clonotype turned up once. The chain employs TRBV2 and TRBJ2-2; no definite D call. CDR3 size: 15 residues. The germline gives CDR1 SNHLY, CDR2 FYNNEI. V was shortened by 10 bases and J by 1 base, with 16 bases between the two germline ends. The CDR3 region is CATTTSRLNTGELFF. CDR3 DNA sequence: TGTGCCACCACAACCAGCAGGTTGAACACCGGGGAGCTGTTTTTT.

The table lists this clonotype with a few counts. The chain joins TRBV5-6 to TRBJ1-2, with 10 positions matching TRBD1. CDR3 length: 16 amino acids. Trimming cost V 4 bases and J 4 bases; bases outside gene matches: 10. Germline V gene data show CDR1 as SGHDT and CDR2 as YYEEEE. The CDR3 bases are TGTGCCAGCAGCATAATCCGGACAGGGGGAACCTATGGCTACACCTTC. Its protein is CASSIIRTGGTYGYTF.

The V and J genes are TRBV19 and TRBJ2-5, with 7 bases matching TRBD1. The V segment lost 0 bases and the J segment 2 bases; nucleotides outside the gene matches: 3. From germline, CDR1 is LNHDA and CDR2 SQIVND (reference sequence). CDR3 size: 15 residues. CDR3 DNA sequence: TGTGCCAGTAGTATAGAGGGGACAGCTCAAGAGACCCAGTACTTC. Translated: CASSIEGTAQETQYF.

There are many counts of this clonotype. The genes are TRBV5-5 and TRBJ1-2; D remains ambiguous. The CDR3 sequence is 14 residues long. The germline V and J ends were trimmed by 5 bases and 5 bases, with 16 bases remaining between them. CDR1 is SGHKS and CDR2 is YYEKEE in the germline V gene (reference sequence). CDR3 nucleotides: TGTGCCAGCAGTCACGAGACGGAAGTTTATGGCTACACCTTC. Amino acids: CASSHETEVYGYTF.

Regarding this clonotype: A much bigger clone sits one base away, suggesting this may be a read error. This chain links TRBV12-3 or TRBV12-4 with TRBJ2-7; TRBD2 aligns across 10 bases. The CDR3 has 15 residues. The CDR3 region has the DNA TGTGCCCGCAGCCCCCTAGCGGGGGCCTCCTACGAGCAGTACTTC. Amino acids: CARSPLAGASYEQYF.

A few counts support this clonotype. This chain uses TRBV2 with TRBJ1-2; D perhaps matches TRBD1 (5 bases). V gave up 0 bases and J gave up 4 bases, with 15 bases separating them. CDR1 and CDR2 from the germline V gene are SNHLY and FYNNEI. The CDR3 is 16 amino acids. The CDR3 coding sequence is TGTGCCAGCAGTGAAGCGCGCGGGACGGAGGGCTATGGCTACACCTTC. This codes for CASSEARGTEGYGYTF.

The table lists this clonotype with a few counts. This may be a read error, as it is one base from a much larger clone. The CDR3 spells CARTLGTRPADTQYF. The CDR3 DNA reads as TGTGCCCGCACCCTTGGGACCCGACCGGCAGATACGCAGTATTTT. The genes are TRBV7-6 and TRBJ2-3; D may be TRBD1 or TRBD2 (5 bases each). Germline loops: CDR1 SGHVS, CDR2 FNYEAQ. The CDR3 runs to 15 residues. Trimming cost V 11 bases and J 4 bases, with 22 bases left between them.

With regard to this clonotype: An end of the junction does not agree with germline; a read error may underlie this. The CDR3 DNA reads as TGCGCCAGCAGCCGAGACAGGCAAGAGACCCGGTACTTC. Residues: CASSRDRQETRYF. The rearrangement joins TRBV4-3 to TRBJ2-5; tentatively, D is TRBD1 (6 bases). The CDR3 extends over 13 amino acids. Germline-derived CDR1 and CDR2 are LGHNA and YSLEER.

The J gene is TRBJ2-5, the V gene TRBV28, with 12 nucleotides matching TRBD1. CDR1 MDHEN and CDR2 SYDVKM come from the germline V gene. V shed 3 bases and J 11 bases; nucleotides not matched to a gene: 13. The CDR3 length is 16 residues. The CDR3 sequence is CASSLTGTGGSGEQYF. CDR3 bases: TGTGCCAGCAGTTTGACCGGGACAGGGGGCTCGGGTGAGCAGTACTTC.

The chain links TRBV3-1 to TRBJ2-4, with D perhaps TRBD1 (6 bases). Trimming removed 0 bases from V and 13 bases from J, with 22 bases in between. Germline V gene data show CDR1 as LGHDT and CDR2 as YNNKEL (reference sequence). This CDR3 is built from 16 residues. Here the CDR3 reads CASSQDHRGSSYEQYF. The CDR3 DNA reads TGTGCCAGCAGCCAAGATCATAGGGGGAGCTCCTACGAACAGTACTTC. The full variable domain, rest sourced from reference TRBV3-1 and TRBJ2-4, is DTAVSQTPKYLVTQMGNDKSIKCEQNLGHDTMYWYKQDSKKFLKIMFSYNNKELIINETVPNRFSPKSPDKAHLNLHINSLELGDSAVYFCASSQDHRGSSYEQYFGAGTRLSVL.

This rearrangement joins TRBV7-2 to TRBJ2-2; no reliable D call. The CDR3 consists of 13 residues. Germline loops: CDR1 SGHTA, CDR2 FQGNSA. V dropped 5 bases and J dropped 4 bases, with 8 bases sitting between them. The CDR3 reads CASSRRLTGELFF. CDR3 nucleotide sequence: TGTGCCAGCAGCCGGCGGCTCACCGGGGAGCTGTTTTTT.

The chain employs TRBV5-1 and TRBJ2-1; no firm D call. Judging by the DNA end, TRBJ2-7 fits better; the J call may be wrong. Germline V CDR1 and CDR2: SGHRS, YFSETQ. This CDR3 is built from 13 residues. The CDR3 is CASSPGAYNEQYF. The CDR3, as DNA: TGCGCCAGCAGCCCCGGTGCCTACAATGAGCAGTACTTC.

This clonotype came up a few times. V is TRBV3-1 and J is TRBJ1-2; D not certain. Trimming took 0 bases from V and 5 from J, leaving 31 bases between them. Germline V gene sequence: CDR1 LGHDT, CDR2 YNNKEL (reference sequence). The CDR3 runs 21 residues. CDR3 protein: CASSQELFWEVNSDRLYGYTF. CDR3 bases: TGTGCCAGCAGCCAAGAATTATTTTGGGAAGTAAACTCCGACCGCTTATATGGCTACACCTTC.

In this sample, this clonotype turned up a few times. The V call is TRBV5-1, the J call TRBJ2-7; D tentatively fits TRBD1 or TRBD2 (5 bases each). In germline, CDR1 is SGHRS, CDR2 YFSETQ. Trimming removed 0 bases from V and 5 bases from J, with 18 bases in between. The CDR3 is made up of 16 amino acids. CDR3 sequence reads: CASSLGGSSPGNEQYF. The CDR3, as DNA: TGCGCCAGCAGCTTGGGGGGGAGCTCACCGGGAAACGAGCAGTACTTC.

This clonotype was seen a few times. The rearrangement uses TRBV24-1 and TRBJ1-2, with D possibly TRBD1 on 5 matching bases. Trimming left V 3 bases short and J 4 bases short, with 14 bases between. This CDR3 is built from 15 residues. Germline CDR1 is KGHDR and CDR2 is SFDVKD. The CDR3 DNA reads TGTGCCACCAGTGATCGGGTTAGCGGGGCCTATGGCTACACCTTC. This sequence encodes CATSDRVSGAYGYTF.

The rearrangement uses TRBV29-1 and TRBJ2-3; TRBD2 agrees at 9 bases. With V trimmed by 3 bases and J by 0 bases, 7 bases remained unmatched. Germline-derived CDR1 and CDR2 are SQVTM and ANQGSEA. CDR3 length: 16 amino acids. The CDR3 DNA follows: TGCAGCGTTGATTCTAGACTAGCGGCTAGCACAGATACGCAGTATTTT. This codes for CSVDSRLAASTDTQYF.

This clonotype was observed a few times. The chain has TRBV25-1 and TRBJ1-2, with D tentatively TRBD1 (5 bases). The CDR3 has 13 residues. The V end was cut by 6 bases, the J end by 5 bases, with 13 bases between. Germline assignment: CDR1 MGHDK and CDR2 SYGVNS. The CDR3 here is CASRTGGTYGYTF. CDR3 nucleotide sequence: TGTGCCAGCAGGACGGGAGGGACGTATGGCTACACCTTC.